A selection of T cell receptor beta chains follows, all from one sample in a study of T-cell reconstitution after alpha-beta-depleted transplantation in children. TCRdb called the PCR reads again in MiXCR, with one record for every CDR3 protein. The profile covers 85,000 to 120,000 distinct CDR3 sequences, with about 8% appearing a single time and approximately 16% taken by the ten largest. Sequencing used PBMCs, obtained before TCRalphabeta/CD19-depleted stem cell transplant. These receptors originate from a boy aged 2-15 years with acute lymphoblastic leukemia, due to receive a stem cell transplant. Each CDR3 is given without its conserved first and last residue. The order of the fields is CDR3 protein, J gene, V gene, CDR3 length.

ASSPEPGREQF	TRBJ2-1	TRBV4-3	11
SATSGGYEDTQY	TRBJ2-3	TRBV20-1	12
ATSREYTLDRDGYGYT	TRBJ1-2	TRBV15	16
AITSQGDGYT	TRBJ1-2	TRBV10-3	10
ASTDQGDPTDTQY	TRBJ2-3	TRBV5-6	13
ASSFTSNEQF	TRBJ2-1	TRBV12-3/TRBV12-4	10
ASSSQLGGGADTQY	TRBJ2-3	TRBV7-9	14
ASSLGLVEFYNEQF	TRBJ2-1	TRBV4-3	14
ASSLRGWGRRQSTDTQY	TRBJ2-3	TRBV28	17
ASSSGGARETQY	TRBJ2-5	TRBV5-1	12
ASSPSGGPFPRTQY	TRBJ2-5	TRBV12-3/TRBV12-4	14
SAGLAPDRVNIQY	TRBJ2-4	TRBV20-1	13
ASSLGTSGGLEETQY	TRBJ2-5	TRBV11-2	15
ASNLIPSSYNEQF	TRBJ2-1	TRBV21-1	13
ASPTGRLNKNYGYT	TRBJ1-2	TRBV2	14
SARQTTDTQY	TRBJ2-3	TRBV20-1	10
SARKGPTGDTQY	TRBJ2-3	TRBV20-1	12
SVDVGGNEKLF	TRBJ1-4	TRBV29-1	11
SARVTSGGHTDTQY	TRBJ2-3	TRBV20-1	14
ASSPSGAGVITDTQY	TRBJ2-3	TRBV3-1	15
ASSLARGADTGELF	TRBJ2-2	TRBV5-4	14
ASRDIYSYNEQF	TRBJ2-1	TRBV2	12
SALGGEGREAF	TRBJ1-1	TRBV20-1	11
ASSYHRDRGKTQY	TRBJ2-5	TRBV6-5	13
ASSSGVVPDTQY	TRBJ2-3	TRBV28	12
ASSERTGQGNSPLH	TRBJ1-6	TRBV6-1	14
ASSGPGYT	TRBJ1-2	TRBV6-2/TRBV6-3	8
ASSIILNEKLF	TRBJ1-4	TRBV25-1	11
ASSLGQGATRANVLT	TRBJ2-6	TRBV5-6	15
ASSLRGGFYEQY	TRBJ2-7	TRBV7-2	12
ATSRLTGKNIQY	TRBJ2-4	TRBV15	12
SAQEGGAETQY	TRBJ2-5	TRBV20-1	11
ASSRSGGQETQY	TRBJ2-5	TRBV4-2	12
ASSLPYVAGTSYEQY	TRBJ2-7	TRBV6-2/TRBV6-3	15
ASSPPGGDLYSNQPQH	TRBJ1-5	TRBV7-9	16
ASSLPLENTEAF	TRBJ1-1	TRBV7-9	12
ASSQDPGTSYEQY	TRBJ2-7	TRBV14	13
ASSFTYQPQH	TRBJ1-5	TRBV28	10
ASSLNEPNQPQH	TRBJ1-5	TRBV12-3/TRBV12-4	12
ASNQGGGGASYNEQF	TRBJ2-1	TRBV7-2	15
ASSDAMDKNYYGYT	TRBJ1-2	TRBV5-6	14
SAREHLNTEAF	TRBJ1-1	TRBV20-1	11
ASSLRRTLNTEAF	TRBJ1-1	TRBV12-3/TRBV12-4	13
ASSFELAGVETQY	TRBJ2-5	TRBV12-1	13
ASRGGTPSEQY	TRBJ2-7	TRBV2	11
ASRLSNPQRNEKLF	TRBJ1-4	TRBV12-2	14
ASCQEDSTGDTQY	TRBJ2-3	TRBV3-1	13
ASSLMVENYGYT	TRBJ1-2	TRBV5-4	12
ASRGARSNQPQH	TRBJ1-5	TRBV28	12
SARRQGLYEQY	TRBJ2-7	TRBV20-1	11
ASSYSALYQETQY	TRBJ2-5	TRBV6-5	13
ASSYSTGGLGNEQF	TRBJ2-1	TRBV6-2/TRBV6-3	14
ASSLQPGGASIMNTEAF	TRBJ1-1	TRBV18	17
ASSPGLAGVAPQETQY	TRBJ2-5	TRBV5-1	16
ATSDLGLNYGYT	TRBJ1-2	TRBV24-1	12
ASSVEGGQETQY	TRBJ2-5	TRBV9	12